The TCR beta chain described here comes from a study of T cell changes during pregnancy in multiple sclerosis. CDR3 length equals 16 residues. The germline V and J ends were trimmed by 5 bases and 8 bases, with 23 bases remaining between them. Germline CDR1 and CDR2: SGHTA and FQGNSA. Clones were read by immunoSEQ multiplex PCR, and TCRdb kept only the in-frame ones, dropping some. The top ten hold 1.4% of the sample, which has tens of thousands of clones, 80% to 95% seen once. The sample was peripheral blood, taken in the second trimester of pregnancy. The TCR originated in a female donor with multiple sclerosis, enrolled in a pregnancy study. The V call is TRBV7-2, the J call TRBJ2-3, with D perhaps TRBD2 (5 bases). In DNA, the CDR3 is TGTGCCAGCAGCATACAATGGACCTTGGAGGTTGGTACGCAGTATTTT. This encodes CASSIQWTLEVGTQYF.